This T cell receptor beta chain was documented in a study of blood T cell repertoires in COVID-19. Study overall: Sources were T cells, B-cell-depleted T cells, or PBMCs; the material itself was cDNA or gDNA.

Germline trimming cut 5 bases from V and 1 base from J; bases unmatched to any gene: 5. CDR1 and CDR2 from the germline V gene are LGHNT and FRNRAP. The CDR3 covers 15 residues. Using immunoSEQ multiplex PCR, the repertoire was profiled, and TCRdb retains in-frame clones only, with some absent. The table lists about 66,000 clones, more than 70% of them singletons, with just under 7% in the top ten. This clone was observed a few times. The sequence was collected from a man over 45 with active COVID-19. Sequences were obtained from peripheral blood. V and J are TRBV12-5 and TRBJ2-1; 7 positions agree with TRBD1. CDR3 loop: CASGPQDRSYNEQFF. Written as DNA, the CDR3 is TGTGCTAGTGGTCCCCAGGACAGGTCCTACAATGAGCAGTTCTTC.